These T cell receptor beta chains were read from a single sample in a study of T cell responses to AZD1222 COVID-19 vaccine. TCRdb's table, derived via immunoSEQ multiplex PCR, lists solely in-frame clones and lacks some. The sample consists of more than 110,000 clones, around 92% of them appearing once. Sample: peripheral blood, taken 28 days after the second AZD1222 dose. These receptor sequences come from an adult who received the AZD1222 COVID-19 vaccine. Both conserved end residues are part of each CDR3. Fields, in order: V gene, clone size, J gene, D gene, CDR3 DNA, CDR3 protein. The D gene is left open where the match is weak. Rows may omit the clone size; those that give it use once, few, many or a size class.

TRBV19	NA	TRBJ2-5	TRBD2	TGTGCCAGTAGTATAAGTTCGGCGGGGGGACAAGAGACCCAGTACTTC	CASSISSAGGQETQYF
TRBV6-1	NA	TRBJ2-7	NA	TGTGCCAGCAGTGAAGATGGGGGGAGCCCCCACGAGCAGTACTTC	CASSEDGGSPHEQYF
TRBV7-8	NA	TRBJ2-1	NA	TGTGCCAGCAGCCCCTTAAGCGGAAGCTCCTACAATGAGCAGTTCTTC	CASSPLSGSSYNEQFF
TRBV5-4	few	TRBJ2-7	TRBD2	TGTGCCAGCAGCTTGGGAATACGGACTAGCGCCACCTACGAGCAGTACTTC	CASSLGIRTSATYEQYF
TRBV28	NA	TRBJ2-7	NA	TGTGCCAGCAGCCCCGGGGGCTCCCCCGAGCAGTACTTC	CASSPGGSPEQYF
TRBV7-2	NA	TRBJ1-3	NA	TGTGCCAGCAGCTTAGTTACAGGAAACACCATATATTTT	CASSLVTGNTIYF
TRBV6-2/TRBV6-3	NA	TRBJ2-3	TRBD2	TGTGCCAGCAGTTCTAGCGGGAGGCCAGATACGCAGTATTTT	CASSSSGRPDTQYF
TRBV7-8	NA	TRBJ1-4	NA	TGTGCCAGCAGCCCCCGTGGGCGAGGGGAAAAACTGTTTTTT	CASSPRGRGEKLFF
TRBV27	NA	TRBJ2-7	TRBD1	TGTGCCAGCAGTGTGGACAGGGTAGGAATCTCCTACGAGCAGTACTTC	CASSVDRVGISYEQYF
TRBV28	NA	TRBJ1-5	TRBD1	TGTGCCAGCAGTACCAACAGGGGCCAGCCCCAGCATTTT	CASSTNRGQPQHF
TRBV10-3	NA	TRBJ1-1	NA	TGTGCCATCAGTGAGTCAGGATACACTGAAGCTTTCTTT	CAISESGYTEAFF
TRBV11-2	NA	TRBJ2-3	TRBD2	TGTGCCAGCAGCTCCGGGACTAGCGGAATAAACACAGATACGCAGTATTTT	CASSSGTSGINTDTQYF
TRBV7-2	NA	TRBJ1-3	NA	TGTGCCAGCAGCCCCCCAGGCAGGGCGGGAAACACCATATATTTT	CASSPPGRAGNTIYF
TRBV29-1	once	TRBJ2-1	TRBD1	TGCAGCGGCCGCCGGGACAGGAACAATGAGCAGTTCTTC	CSGRRDRNNEQFF
TRBV5-1	NA	TRBJ2-1	TRBD2	TGCGCCAGCAGCGCCCGGGACGGCGGACTAGCGGGCTCCTACAATGAGCAGTTCTTC	CASSARDGGLAGSYNEQFF
TRBV11-2	NA	TRBJ2-3	NA	TGTGCCAGCAGCTTAGATCGTCCAAGAAGCACAGATACGCAGTATTTT	CASSLDRPRSTDTQYF
TRBV30	NA	TRBJ1-1	NA	TGTGCCTGGAGTCTCGGCACTGAAGCTTTCTTT	CAWSLGTEAFF
TRBV20-1	NA	TRBJ2-1	TRBD2	TGCAGTGCTAGTAGCGGGAGGGCAGAGAATGAGCAGTTCTTC	CSASSGRAENEQFF
TRBV5-6	NA	TRBJ2-7	NA	TGTGCCAGCAGCTCAACCGACGGAGCCTACGAGCAGTACTTC	CASSSTDGAYEQYF
TRBV6-5	NA	TRBJ1-2	TRBD1	TGTGCCAGCGGCCGACAGGGCGGCTATGGCTACACCTTC	CASGRQGGYGYTF
TRBV5-6	NA	TRBJ2-3	NA	TGTGCCAGCAGCTTGGAGAGTATCACAGATACGCAGTATTTT	CASSLESITDTQYF
TRBV11-2	NA	TRBJ2-3	NA	TGTGCCAGCAGCCCGGGAACCACAGATACGCAGTATTTT	CASSPGTTDTQYF
TRBV19	few	TRBJ1-1	TRBD1	TGTGCCAGTAGTTTCGGGACAGGACACACTGAAGCTTTCTTT	CASSFGTGHTEAFF
TRBV3-1/TRBV3-2	NA	TRBJ2-3	TRBD2	TGTGCCAGCAGCCAAGAAAGACTAGCGGGAGTATGGAGCTCAGATACGCAGTATTTT	CASSQERLAGVWSSDTQYF
TRBV3-1/TRBV3-2	NA	TRBJ1-2	NA	TGTGCCACCCGCCGGGGCGCGAACTATGGCTACACCTTC	CATRRGANYGYTF
TRBV18	NA	TRBJ1-2	NA	TGTGCCAGCTCACCACCGAGTTCCGGAAGTGATGGCTACACCTTC	CASSPPSSGSDGYTF
TRBV10-3	NA	TRBJ2-1	NA	TGTGCCACTGTGTTAGGGGAGAGCTCCTACAATGAGCAGTTCTTC	CATVLGESSYNEQFF
TRBV4-1	NA	TRBJ2-1	NA	TGCGCCAGCAGCCAAGAAGTGGTGCGGGACAGCCGCTACAATGAGCAGTTCTTC	CASSQEVVRDSRYNEQFF
TRBV6-5	NA	TRBJ1-1	TRBD1	TGTGCCAGCAGTCCCGGGACAGGGCTGAACACTGAAGCTTTCTTT	CASSPGTGLNTEAFF
TRBV19	NA	TRBJ1-2	TRBD1	TGTGCCAGTAGTCTCCTAGGCGGGACAGGGTCACACTATGGCTACACCTTC	CASSLLGGTGSHYGYTF
TRBV3-1/TRBV3-2	NA	TRBJ2-7	TRBD2	TGTGCCAGCAGCCAGGGCGGGAGATTCTACGAGCAGTACTTC	CASSQGGRFYEQYF
TRBV3-1/TRBV3-2	NA	TRBJ2-3	NA	TGTGCCAGCAGCTCAAGGGGCCAGGGCGCAGATACGCAGTATTTT	CASSSRGQGADTQYF
TRBV6-6	once	TRBJ2-1	NA	TGTGCCAGCAGGAACGGGCTAGTGATGGGCAATGAGCAGTTCTTC	CASRNGLVMGNEQFF
TRBV11-3	NA	TRBJ2-1	TRBD2	TGTGCCAGCAGCTCTGCGGGGGGTGAGCAGTTCTTC	CASSSAGGEQFF
TRBV28	few	TRBJ2-2	NA	TGTGCCAGCAGTGGTGACAGGCAACAGGTCGGGGAGCTGTTTTTT	CASSGDRQQVGELFF
TRBV5-1	NA	TRBJ1-5	NA	TGCGCCAGCAGTCTTTCGGACGGGCCGGGTCAGCCCCAGCATTTT	CASSLSDGPGQPQHF
TRBV11-3	NA	TRBJ2-3	NA	TGTGCCAGCAGCGTATCCGGGACCAGCACAGATACGCAGTATTTT	CASSVSGTSTDTQYF
TRBV28	NA	TRBJ1-2	NA	TGTGCCAGCACCCCCGGTGGGGCAGGGCACGGCTACACCTTC	CASTPGGAGHGYTF
TRBV7-8	NA	TRBJ2-7	NA	TGTGCCAGCAGCGCATCGGGACACTGGTCCTACGAGCAGTACTTC	CASSASGHWSYEQYF
TRBV7-7	NA	TRBJ2-3	NA	TGTGCCAGCAGCTTAGGAGGGTTTGGCACAGATACGCAGTATTTT	CASSLGGFGTDTQYF
TRBV19	NA	TRBJ1-1	NA	TGTGCCAGTACCACAAACCGGTTAGACACTGAAGCTTTCTTT	CASTTNRLDTEAFF
TRBV25-1	NA	TRBJ2-1	TRBD1	TGTGCCAGCAGTCGGACGGGACAGGGTGACAATGAGCAGTTCTTC	CASSRTGQGDNEQFF
TRBV7-9	NA	TRBJ1-4	NA	TGTGCCAGCAGCTTAGACGTAGGGGGAAATGAAAAACTGTTTTTT	CASSLDVGGNEKLFF
TRBV6-2/TRBV6-3	NA	TRBJ1-5	TRBD1	TGTGCCAGCAGTTACTGGGACAGAAATCAGCCCCAGCATTTT	CASSYWDRNQPQHF
TRBV19	NA	TRBJ2-7	TRBD1	TGTGCCAGTAGTCTGACAGGGACCTACGAGCAGTACTTC	CASSLTGTYEQYF
TRBV28	NA	TRBJ2-3	TRBD1	TGTGCCAGCAGTTCCGGGACAGGGAGCACAGATACGCAGTATTTT	CASSSGTGSTDTQYF